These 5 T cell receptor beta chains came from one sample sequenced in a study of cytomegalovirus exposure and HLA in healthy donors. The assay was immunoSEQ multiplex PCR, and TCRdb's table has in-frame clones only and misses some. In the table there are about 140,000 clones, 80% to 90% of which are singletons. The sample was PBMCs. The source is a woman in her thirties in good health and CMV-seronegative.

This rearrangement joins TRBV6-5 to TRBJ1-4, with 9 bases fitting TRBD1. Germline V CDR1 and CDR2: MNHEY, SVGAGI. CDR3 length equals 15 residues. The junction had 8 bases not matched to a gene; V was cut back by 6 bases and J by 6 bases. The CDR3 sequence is CASRRTGTGHEKLFF. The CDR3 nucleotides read TGTGCCAGCAGACGAACCGGGACAGGGCATGAAAAACTGTTTTTT.

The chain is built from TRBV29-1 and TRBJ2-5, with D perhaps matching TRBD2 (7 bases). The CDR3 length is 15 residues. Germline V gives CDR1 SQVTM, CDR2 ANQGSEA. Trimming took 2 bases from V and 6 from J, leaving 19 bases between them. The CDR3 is CSVEPPRGGAKTQYF. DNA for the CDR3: TGCAGCGTTGAACCCCCGAGGGGGGGCGCGAAGACCCAGTACTTC.

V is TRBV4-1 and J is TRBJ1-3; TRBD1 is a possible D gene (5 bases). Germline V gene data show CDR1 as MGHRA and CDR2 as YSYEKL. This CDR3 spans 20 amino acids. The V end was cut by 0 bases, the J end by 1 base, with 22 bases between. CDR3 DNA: TGCGCCAGCAGCCAAGATCTGGGACTCTTATATAAGGGTTCTGGAAACACCATATATTTT. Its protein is CASSQDLGLLYKGSGNTIYF.

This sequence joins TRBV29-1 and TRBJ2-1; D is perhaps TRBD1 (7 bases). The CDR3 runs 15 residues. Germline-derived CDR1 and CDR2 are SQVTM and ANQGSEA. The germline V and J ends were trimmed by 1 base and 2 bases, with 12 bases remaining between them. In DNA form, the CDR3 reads TGCAGCGTTGAAGGTGGCAGGGGGGCCTACAATGAGCAGTTCTTC. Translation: CSVEGGRGAYNEQFF.

DNA of the CDR3: TGTGCCAGCAGCTCCCGGGGGGATCCCGGGCGTCAGCCCCAGCATTTT. It translates to CASSSRGDPGRQPQHF. J is TRBJ1-5 and V is TRBV7-2; D possibly corresponds to TRBD1 (5 bases). The CDR3 runs to 16 residues. Germline CDR1 and CDR2: SGHTA and FQGNSA. Trimming removed 4 bases at V and 6 bases at J, with 19 bases between.